These 2 T cell receptor beta chains were sequenced from one sample in a study of blood T cell repertoires in COVID-19. Here immunoSEQ multiplex PCR was the method, and the copy in TCRdb shows in-frame clones only, minus some. The table lists 150,000 to 200,000 clones, over 65% of them singletons. The sample taken for sequencing was peripheral blood. Every receptor here comes from a woman of 80 years or more with acute or convalescent COVID-19.

The rearrangement uses TRBV5-5 and TRBJ1-5; D may be TRBD1 (5 bases). Germline values: CDR1 SGHKS, CDR2 YYEKEE (reference sequence). V lost 5 bases and J 5 bases, leaving 14 bases between the germline ends. CDR3 size: 14 residues. The CDR3 here is CASSLQDLDQPQHF. The CDR3 bases are TGTGCCAGCAGTTTACAGGATTTAGATCAGCCCCAGCATTTT.

This clone came up a few times. The chain employs TRBV24-1 and TRBJ1-2, with TRBD1 matching over 10 bases. The J segment lost 5 bases and the V segment lost 3 bases, leaving 5 bases of the junction unmatched. CDR1 and CDR2 (germline): KGHDR, SFDVKD. This CDR3 spans 15 amino acids. The CDR3 DNA sequence: TGTGCCACCAGTGATCCTGGGACAGGGGATTATGGCTACACCTTC. Translation gives CATSDPGTGDYGYTF.